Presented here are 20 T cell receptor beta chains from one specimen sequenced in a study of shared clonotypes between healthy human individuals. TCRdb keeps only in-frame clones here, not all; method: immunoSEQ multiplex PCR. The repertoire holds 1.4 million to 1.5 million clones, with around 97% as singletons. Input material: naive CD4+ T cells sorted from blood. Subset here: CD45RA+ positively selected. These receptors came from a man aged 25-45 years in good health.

The CDR3 reads CASMGTGRGVEAFF. CDR3 nucleotides: TGTGCCAGCATGGGGACAGGGCGGGGGGTTGAAGCTTTCTTT. V usage is TRBV2 and J usage is TRBJ1-1; TRBD1 matches at 9 bases. This CDR3 contains 14 residues. Germline V CDR1 and CDR2: SNHLY, FYNNEI. V dropped 7 bases and J dropped 7; count of bases not matched to a gene: 10.

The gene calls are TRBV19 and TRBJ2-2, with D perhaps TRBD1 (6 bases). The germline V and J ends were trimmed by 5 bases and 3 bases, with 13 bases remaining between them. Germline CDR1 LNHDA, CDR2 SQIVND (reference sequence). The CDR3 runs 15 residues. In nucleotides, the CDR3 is TGTGCCAGTAGTCCGGGCCACAGGGACACCGGGGAGCTGTTTTTT. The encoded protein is CASSPGHRDTGELFF.

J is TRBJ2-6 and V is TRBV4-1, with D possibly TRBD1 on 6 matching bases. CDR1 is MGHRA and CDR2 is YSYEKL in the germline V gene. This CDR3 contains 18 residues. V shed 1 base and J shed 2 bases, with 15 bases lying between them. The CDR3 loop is CASSQGETGLPGANVLTF. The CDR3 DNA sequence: TGCGCCAGCAGCCAAGGAGAGACAGGTTTACCTGGGGCCAACGTCCTGACTTTC.

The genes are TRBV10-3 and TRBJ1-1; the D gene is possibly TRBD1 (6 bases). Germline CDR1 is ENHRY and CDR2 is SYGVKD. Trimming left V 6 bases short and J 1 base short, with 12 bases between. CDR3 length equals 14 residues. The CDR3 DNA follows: TGTGCCATCAGGGGGGAGACAGGGAACACTGAAGCTTTCTTT. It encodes CAIRGETGNTEAFF.

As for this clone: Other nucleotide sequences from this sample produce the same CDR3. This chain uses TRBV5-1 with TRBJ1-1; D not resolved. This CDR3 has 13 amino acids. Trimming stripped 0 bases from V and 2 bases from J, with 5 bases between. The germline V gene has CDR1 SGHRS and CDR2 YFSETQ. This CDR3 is CASSLAANTEAFF. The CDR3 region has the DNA TGCGCCAGCAGCTTGGCTGCCAACACTGAAGCTTTCTTT. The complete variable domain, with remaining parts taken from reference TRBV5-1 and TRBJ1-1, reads KAGVTQTPRYLIKTRGQQVTLSCSPISGHRSVSWYQQTPGQGLQFLFEYFSETQRNKGNFPGRFSGRQFSNSRSEMNVSTLELGDSALYLCASSLAANTEAFFGQGTRLTVV.

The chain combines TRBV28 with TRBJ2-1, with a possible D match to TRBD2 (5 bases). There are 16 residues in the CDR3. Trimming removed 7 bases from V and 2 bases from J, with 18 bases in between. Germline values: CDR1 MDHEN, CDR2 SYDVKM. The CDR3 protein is CASTKIRGGPYNEQFF. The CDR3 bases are TGTGCCAGCACTAAAATTCGAGGAGGCCCCTACAATGAGCAGTTCTTC. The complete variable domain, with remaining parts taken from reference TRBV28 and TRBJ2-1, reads DVKVTQSSRYLVKRTGEKVFLECVQDMDHENMFWYRQDPGLGLRLIYFSYDVKMKEKGDIPEGYSVSREKKERFSLILESASTNQTSMYLCASTKIRGGPYNEQFFGPGTRLTVL.

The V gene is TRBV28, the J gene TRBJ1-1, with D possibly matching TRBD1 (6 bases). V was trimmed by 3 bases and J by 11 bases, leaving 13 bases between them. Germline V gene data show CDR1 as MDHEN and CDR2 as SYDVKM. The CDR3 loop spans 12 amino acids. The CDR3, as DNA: TGTGCCAGCAGTTTGGAAGGGGGTTTGGCTTTCTTT. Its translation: CASSLEGGLAFF.

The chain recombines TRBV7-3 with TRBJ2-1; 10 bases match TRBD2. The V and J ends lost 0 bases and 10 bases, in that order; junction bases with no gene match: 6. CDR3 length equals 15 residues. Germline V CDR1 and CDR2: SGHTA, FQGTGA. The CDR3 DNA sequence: TGTGCCAGCAGCTTAACGGCTAGCGGGAGCGGGGAGCAGTTCTTC. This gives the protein CASSLTASGSGEQFF.

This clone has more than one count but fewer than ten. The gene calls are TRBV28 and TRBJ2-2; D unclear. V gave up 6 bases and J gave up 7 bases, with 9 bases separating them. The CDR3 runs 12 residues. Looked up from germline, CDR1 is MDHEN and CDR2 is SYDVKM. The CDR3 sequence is CASRFSGGELFF. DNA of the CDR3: TGTGCCAGCAGGTTTAGTGGCGGGGAGCTGTTTTTT.

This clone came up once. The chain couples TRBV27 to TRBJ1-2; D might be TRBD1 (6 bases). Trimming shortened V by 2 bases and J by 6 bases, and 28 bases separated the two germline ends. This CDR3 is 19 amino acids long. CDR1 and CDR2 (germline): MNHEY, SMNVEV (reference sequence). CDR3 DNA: TGTGCCAGCAGTTTAAAGGGGACCTATAGGGGGACCAACTTAGATGGCTACACCTTC. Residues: CASSLKGTYRGTNLDGYTF.

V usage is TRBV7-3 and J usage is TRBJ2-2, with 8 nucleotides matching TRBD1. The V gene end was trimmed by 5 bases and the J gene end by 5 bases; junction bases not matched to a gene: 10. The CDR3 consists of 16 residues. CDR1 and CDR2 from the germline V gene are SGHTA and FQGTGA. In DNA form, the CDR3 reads TGTGCCAGCAGCCTACAGGGGGAGTCCAGGACCGGGGAGCTGTTTTTT. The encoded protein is CASSLQGESRTGELFF. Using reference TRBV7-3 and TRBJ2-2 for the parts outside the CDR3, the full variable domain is GAGVSQTPSNKVTEKGKYVELRCDPISGHTALYWYRQSLGQGPEFLIYFQGTGAADDSGLPNDRFFAVRPEGSVSTLKIQRTERGDSAVYLCASSLQGESRTGELFFGEGSRLTVL.

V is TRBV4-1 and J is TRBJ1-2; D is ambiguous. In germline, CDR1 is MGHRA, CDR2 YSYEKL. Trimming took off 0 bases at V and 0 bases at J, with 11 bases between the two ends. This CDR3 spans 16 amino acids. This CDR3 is CASSQDQARPNYGYTF. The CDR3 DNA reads TGCGCCAGCAGCCAAGATCAGGCCAGACCTAACTATGGCTACACCTTC.

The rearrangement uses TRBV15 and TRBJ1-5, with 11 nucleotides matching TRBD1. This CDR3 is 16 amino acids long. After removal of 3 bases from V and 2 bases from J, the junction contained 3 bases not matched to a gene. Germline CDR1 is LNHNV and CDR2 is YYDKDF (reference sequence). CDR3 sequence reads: CATSRRTGGGNQPQHF. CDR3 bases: TGTGCCACCAGCAGGCGGACAGGGGGCGGCAATCAGCCCCAGCATTTT.

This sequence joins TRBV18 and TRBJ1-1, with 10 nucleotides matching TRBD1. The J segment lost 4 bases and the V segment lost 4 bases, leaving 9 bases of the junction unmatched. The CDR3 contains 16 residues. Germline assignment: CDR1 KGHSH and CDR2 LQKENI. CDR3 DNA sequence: TGTGCCAGCTCACAACCCCGACAGGGGGCGAGCACTGAAGCTTTCTTT. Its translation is CASSQPRQGASTEAFF.

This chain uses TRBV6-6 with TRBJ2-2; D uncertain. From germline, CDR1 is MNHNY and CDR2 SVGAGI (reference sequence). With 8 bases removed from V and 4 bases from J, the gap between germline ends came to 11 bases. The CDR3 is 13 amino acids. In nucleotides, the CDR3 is TGTGCCAGCTCGGCGTCCCCCACCGGGGAGCTGTTTTTT. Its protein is CASSASPTGELFF.

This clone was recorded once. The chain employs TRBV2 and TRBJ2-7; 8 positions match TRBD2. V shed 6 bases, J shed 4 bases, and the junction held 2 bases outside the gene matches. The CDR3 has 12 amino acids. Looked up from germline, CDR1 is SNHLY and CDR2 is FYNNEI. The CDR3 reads CASSGTSYEQYF. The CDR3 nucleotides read TGTGCCAGCAGCGGGACTAGTTACGAGCAGTACTTC.

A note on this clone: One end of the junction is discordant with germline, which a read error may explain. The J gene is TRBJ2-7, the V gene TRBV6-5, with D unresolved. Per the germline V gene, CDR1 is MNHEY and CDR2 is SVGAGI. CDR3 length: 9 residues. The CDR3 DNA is TGTGCCAGCAGTTACTCGCCTCCTTTC. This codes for CASSYSPPF.

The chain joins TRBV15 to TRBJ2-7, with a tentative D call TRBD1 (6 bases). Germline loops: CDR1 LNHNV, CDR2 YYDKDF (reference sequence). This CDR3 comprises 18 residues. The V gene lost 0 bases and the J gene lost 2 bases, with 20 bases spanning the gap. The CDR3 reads CATSRDLITRQETYEQYF. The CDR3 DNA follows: TGTGCCACCAGCAGAGACCTCATAACCCGACAGGAGACCTACGAGCAGTACTTC.

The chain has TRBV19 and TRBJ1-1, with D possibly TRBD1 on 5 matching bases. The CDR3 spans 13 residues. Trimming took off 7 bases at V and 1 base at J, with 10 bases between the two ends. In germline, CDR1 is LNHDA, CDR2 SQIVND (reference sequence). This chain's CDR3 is CASKPTGNTEAFF. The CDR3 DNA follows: TGTGCCAGTAAACCTACAGGGAACACTGAAGCTTTCTTT. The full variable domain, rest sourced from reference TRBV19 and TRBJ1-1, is DGGITQSPKYLFRKEGQNVTLSCEQNLNHDAMYWYRQDPGQGLRLIYYSQIVNDFQKGDIAEGYSVSREKKESFPLTVTSAQKNPTAFYLCASKPTGNTEAFFGQGTRLTVV.

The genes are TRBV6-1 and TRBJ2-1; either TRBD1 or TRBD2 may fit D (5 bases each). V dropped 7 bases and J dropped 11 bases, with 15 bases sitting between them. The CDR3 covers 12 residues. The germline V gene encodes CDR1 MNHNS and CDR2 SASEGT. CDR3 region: CASTGDGYKQFF. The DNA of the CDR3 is TGTGCCAGCACTGGGGACGGCTACAAGCAGTTCTTC.